This note documents a single TCR beta chain sequence. The data belong to a study of cytomegalovirus exposure and HLA in healthy donors. In the PCR, 60 Vbeta and 13 Jbeta primers were used. Assay: immunoSEQ multiplex PCR; the TCRdb copy retains only in-frame clones and omits some. The table records over 100,000 clones, about 80% of them present only once. This receptor was obtained from a woman between 18 and 29 years old in good health and CMV-seropositive. The sequenced sample consisted of PBMCs.

CDR3 nucleotides: TGTGCCAGCAGCCACTTAACGGGACAGGGGTCTTATGGCTACACCTTC. It codes for CASSHLTGQGSYGYTF. The V call is TRBV14, the J call TRBJ1-2; TRBD1 agrees at 10 bases. The germline V gene encodes CDR1 SGHDN and CDR2 FVKESK. Losses at the gene ends were 3 bases for V and 5 bases for J; bases not matched to a gene: 9. This CDR3 has 16 amino acids.